This entry is about one T cell receptor (beta chain). CDR3 length equals 13 residues. The V gene's germline CDR1 is LGHDT and CDR2 YNNKEL (reference sequence). Trimming cost V 5 bases and J 4 bases; bases outside gene matches: 4. This sample stems from a study of blood T cell repertoires in COVID-19. Study-level background: Samples of COVID-19 (acute and convalescent) were obtained from the United States, Italy and Spain.

In the authors' methods: Reference gene primer amplification in the assay estimated nucleated cell counts. Profiling relied on immunoSEQ multiplex PCR, and the TCRdb table lists in-frame clones only, not all of them. Clone size and the V and J calls come from that table; the DNA yielded D and trimming. In the table there are a few hundred thousand clones, around 84% of which are singletons. This receptor was taken from a woman aged 55-70 years who had recovered from COVID-19. The rearrangement uses TRBV3-1 (or the pseudogene TRBV3-2) and TRBJ1-1; 7 bases map to TRBD1. Sequencing was done on a sample of peripheral blood. CDR3: CASSSTGSTEAFF. The CDR3 DNA is TGTGCCAGCAGCTCGACAGGGTCCACTGAAGCTTTCTTT.